One sample yielded the 27 T cell receptor beta chains listed below, sequenced in a study of breast tumors, draining lymph nodes, adjacent tissues. TCRdb processed the multiplex PCR reads anew with MiXCR; each CDR3 protein has one entry. The sample holds about 130,000 distinct CDR3 sequences, just under 20% seen once. Samples came from axillary lymph nodes draining the breast cancer. Sequenced sample: axillary lymph node tissue. The source is a female donor with breast cancer. Some clones in this sample may be carry-over from other donors' samples.

In its sample, this clonotype was seen many times. This chain links TRBV11-2 with TRBJ2-7, with TRBD1 identical over 7 bases. CDR3 size: 15 residues. J gave up 7 bases and V 0 bases, and 9 bases lay outside the gene matches. Germline values: CDR1 SGHAT, CDR2 FQNNGV. As DNA, the CDR3 is TGTGCCAGCAGCTTAGATCTCGGCAGGGGGAGAGAGCAGTACTTC. It codes for CASSLDLGRGREQYF.

Many counts were recorded for this clonotype. This chain links TRBV7-2 with TRBJ2-6, with 7 bases identical to TRBD2. The germline gives CDR1 SGHTA, CDR2 FQGNSA. Trimming cost V 5 bases and J 0 bases; bases outside gene matches: 10. This CDR3 region has 18 residues. The CDR3: CASSVIAGLSSGANVLTF. DNA for the CDR3: TGTGCCAGCAGCGTAATAGCGGGTCTCAGCTCTGGGGCCAACGTCCTGACTTTC.

The table lists this clonotype with a few counts. This chain links TRBV7-3 with TRBJ2-1, with TRBD1 identical over 10 bases. Trimming at V came to 1 base and at J to 6 bases, leaving 6 bases not matched to a gene. The CDR3 is made up of 16 amino acids. CDR1 and CDR2 from the germline V gene are SGHTA and FQGTGA. CDR3 protein: CASSLKRDRGTNEQFF. Here the CDR3 DNA reads TGTGCCAGCAGCTTAAAGAGGGACAGGGGTACCAATGAGCAGTTCTTC.

A remark on this clonotype: Being one base from a much bigger clone, this may be a read error. The chain joins TRBV3-1 to TRBJ1-5, with 8 nucleotides matching TRBD1. This CDR3 region has 15 residues. The germline V gene has CDR1 LGHDT and CDR2 YNNKEL (reference sequence). CDR3 loop: CAGSPGQGDWGPQHF. Written as DNA, the CDR3 is TGTGCCGGCAGCCCCGGACAGGGAGATTGGGGACCCCAGCATTTT.

A word on this clonotype: One end of the junction does not line up with germline, which may come from a read error. The genes are TRBV7-2 and TRBJ2-1; 7 bases fit TRBD2. Per the germline V gene, CDR1 is SGHTA and CDR2 is FQGNSA. CDR3 length equals 17 residues. CDR3 sequence reads: CASSLEGAGSSYNERFF. The DNA for the CDR3 is TGTGCCAGCAGCTTGGAGGGAGCGGGGAGCTCCTACAATGAGCGGTTCTTC.

The CDR3 DNA reads TGTGCCAGCAGTTTATCGGGTGGAACTGGAAACACCATATATTTT. Its protein is CASSLSGGTGNTIYF. V is TRBV28 and J is TRBJ1-3; no definite D call. Trimming left V 1 base short and J 2 bases short, with 9 bases between. This CDR3 spans 15 amino acids. From germline, CDR1 is MDHEN and CDR2 SYDVKM.

This clonotype was observed a single time. One base away lies a much larger clone, so this may be a sequencing read error. The gene calls are TRBV9 and TRBJ2-1; D call uncertain. The CDR3 has 13 residues. The germline gives CDR1 SGDLS, CDR2 YYNGEE. In DNA form, the CDR3 reads TGTGCCAGCGGCGTCTCCTGGTACAATGAGCAGTTCTTC. This gives the protein CASGVSWYNEQFF.

V usage is TRBV19 and J usage is TRBJ2-2, with D unresolved. The CDR3 sequence is 12 residues long. Germline CDR1 and CDR2: LNHDA and SQIVND (reference sequence). Trimming took off 3 bases at V and 4 bases at J, with 3 bases between the two ends. The CDR3 loop is CASSILTGELFF. CDR3 coding DNA: TGTGCCAGTAGTATCCTCACCGGGGAGCTGTTTTTT.

With respect to this clonotype: The germline gene is not matched at one end of the junction; a read error may be the cause. This sequence joins TRBV11-2 and TRBJ2-6; 8 bases match TRBD1. This CDR3 spans 13 amino acids. Germline assignment: CDR1 SGHAT and CDR2 FQNNGV. CDR3 coding DNA: TGTGCCAGCAGCTTTCAGGGGGCCAACGTCGTGACTTTC. Residues: CASSFQGANVVTF.

Regarding this clonotype: One end of the junction is discordant with germline, which a read error may explain. J is TRBJ2-2 and V is TRBV7-9, with 7 bases identical to TRBD2. The CDR3 spans 11 residues. Germline loops: CDR1 SEHNR, CDR2 FQNEAQ (reference sequence). The DNA for the CDR3 is TGTGCCAGCAGCTTAAGCGGGGAGCCGTTTTTT. It specifies CASSLSGEPFF.

This clonotype came up once. A junction boundary mismatches the germline segment, possibly from a read error. The V gene is TRBV6-1, the J gene TRBJ1-2; 9 bases align to TRBD1. Germline-derived CDR1 and CDR2 are MNHNS and SASEGT. The length of the CDR3 is 16 residues. The CDR3 protein is CASSEGGTGRLYGCTF. CDR3 sequence (DNA): TGTGCCAGCAGTGAAGGGGGGACAGGGCGACTTTATGGCTGCACCTTC.

This clonotype was found many times. V usage is TRBV11-3 and J usage is TRBJ2-5; D uncertain. The CDR3 loop spans 13 amino acids. From germline, CDR1 is SGHNT and CDR2 YENEEA. Trimming took off 6 bases at V and 7 bases at J, with 15 bases between the two ends. In nucleotides, the CDR3 is TGTGCCAGCAGTCCGGACCAACGAGGGACCCAGTACTTC. This encodes CASSPDQRGTQYF.

This clonotype was observed at least ten times. The chain uses TRBV11-3 and TRBJ2-3, with 8 bases matching TRBD1. Trimming at V came to 1 base and at J to 5 bases, leaving 8 bases not matched to a gene. There are 16 residues in the CDR3. Per the germline V gene, CDR1 is SGHNT and CDR2 is YENEEA. The CDR3 reads CASSLGIRGRQDTQYF. The CDR3, as DNA: TGTGCCAGCAGCTTAGGAATCAGGGGGCGTCAAGATACGCAGTATTTT.

This clonotype was observed many times. This chain links TRBV6-6 with TRBJ1-3; D gene ambiguous. Germline CDR1 is MNHNY and CDR2 is SVGAGI (reference sequence). Trimming stripped 0 bases from V and 0 bases from J, with 3 bases between. The CDR3 sequence is 14 residues long. CDR3 DNA sequence: TGTGCCAGCAGTTACTCGGGCTCTGGAAACACCATATATTTT. It is translated as CASSYSGSGNTIYF.

In the case of this clonotype: Being one base from a much bigger clone, this may be a read error. V gene TRBV5-1 combines with J gene TRBJ2-6, with TRBD1 as a possible D gene (5 bases). CDR1 is SGHRS, CDR2 YFSETQ, per germline. The CDR3 totals 16 residues. The DNA for the CDR3 is TGCGCCAGCAGCTCGGACACCCACTCTGGGGCCAGCGTCCTGACTTTC. Translated, it gives CASSSDTHSGASVLTF.

The count of this clonotype is one. One junction end disagrees with the germline gene, perhaps due to a read error. The V call is TRBV28, the J call TRBJ2-5; perhaps TRBD2 as D (6 bases). In germline, CDR1 is MDHEN, CDR2 SYDVKM. The CDR3 is 15 amino acids. The DNA of the CDR3 is TGTGCCAGCAACTCCCGGGGGAGTGACATGGAGACCCAGTGCTTC. It specifies CASNSRGSDMETQCF.

V usage is TRBV18 and J usage is TRBJ2-7, with a possible D match to TRBD1 (6 bases). The V end lost 1 base, the J end lost 2 bases, and 12 bases lay between the germline ends. The CDR3 loop spans 15 amino acids. Germline V gives CDR1 KGHSH, CDR2 LQKENI. CDR3 nucleotide sequence: TGTGCCAGCTCACCACTTCCAGGGACAACCTACGAGCAGTACTTC. It yields the protein CASSPLPGTTYEQYF.

This clonotype has a count of ten or more. Here the CDR3 reads CASSLSLAGQETQYF. CDR3 nucleotides: TGTGCCAGCAGCTTATCCCTAGCGGGACAAGAGACCCAGTACTTC. The chain recombines TRBV7-9 with TRBJ2-5; 9 nucleotides align to TRBD2. The CDR3 extends over 15 amino acids. Germline assignment: CDR1 SEHNR and CDR2 FQNEAQ (reference sequence). Trimming at V came to 2 bases and at J to 2 bases, leaving 3 bases not matched to a gene.

This clonotype was picked up many times. The J gene is TRBJ2-3, the V gene TRBV6-5; D is perhaps TRBD1 (6 bases). V was shortened by 6 bases and J by 1 base, with 8 bases between the two germline ends. Germline-derived CDR1 and CDR2 are MNHEY and SVGAGI. This CDR3 has 13 amino acids. DNA for the CDR3: TGTGCCAGCAGGAGGACAGGCACAGATACGCAGTATTTT. This codes for CASRRTGTDTQYF.

In its sample, this clonotype was seen a few times. The rearrangement joins TRBV28 to TRBJ2-7; 12 bases are a match to TRBD2. V dropped 3 bases and J dropped 3; count of bases not matched to a gene: 3. CDR1 is MDHEN, CDR2 SYDVKM, per germline. This CDR3 region has 15 residues. CDR3 in amino acids: CASSLTSGSGYEQYF. The CDR3 coding sequence is TGTGCCAGCAGTTTGACTAGCGGGAGTGGCTACGAGCAGTACTTC.

This clonotype was counted many times. V is TRBV30 and J is TRBJ2-5; a weak D match, TRBD1 (6 bases). V lost 2 bases, J lost 5 bases, and 9 bases lay in between. Germline V CDR1 and CDR2: GTSNPN, SVGIG (reference sequence). CDR3 length equals 12 residues. The CDR3 loop is CAWSQGTETQYF. The CDR3 DNA sequence: TGTGCCTGGAGTCAGGGGACGGAGACCCAGTACTTC.

There are many counts of this clonotype. V is TRBV5-8 and J is TRBJ2-5; 11 bases are shared with TRBD2. The germline V gene has CDR1 SGHTS and CDR2 YDEGEE. CDR3 length: 17 residues. After removal of 4 bases from V and 5 bases from J, the junction contained 13 bases not matched to a gene. The CDR3 loop is CASSPRTSGQAGETQYF. DNA for the CDR3: TGTGCCAGCAGCCCACGGACTAGCGGGCAGGCTGGGGAGACCCAGTACTTC.

This clonotype was recorded at least ten times. The chain combines TRBV28 with TRBJ2-7; D is undetermined. The CDR3 is made up of 12 amino acids. Germline values: CDR1 MDHEN, CDR2 SYDVKM. Trimming took 3 bases from V and 2 from J, leaving 5 bases between them. DNA for the CDR3: TGTGCCAGCAGTTTTATGGCCTACGAGCAGTACTTC. Translating gives CASSFMAYEQYF.

This clonotype was counted many times. The rearrangement links TRBV5-1 to TRBJ2-5; weak D call: TRBD2 (6 bases). V was cut by 0 bases and J by 4 bases, with 13 bases left in between. The germline V gene has CDR1 SGHRS and CDR2 YFSETQ. This CDR3 comprises 15 residues. The CDR3 loop reads CASSLVSGSRETQYF. The CDR3, as DNA: TGCGCCAGCAGCTTGGTATCCGGGAGTCGAGAGACCCAGTACTTC.

A word on this clonotype: A junction boundary mismatches the germline segment, possibly from a read error. This chain uses TRBV5-6 with TRBJ2-2; D is possibly TRBD2 (6 bases). The CDR3 has 15 residues. The germline V gene encodes CDR1 SGHDT and CDR2 YYEEEE. CDR3 sequence (DNA): TGTGCCGGCAGACCCCCCGGGGGAAACACCGGGGAGCTGTTTTTT. Its translation is CAGRPPGGNTGELFF.

This clonotype was detected many times. The gene calls are TRBV18 and TRBJ2-1; D is uncertain. The V end was cut by 6 bases, the J end by 9 bases, with 18 bases between. This CDR3 spans 14 amino acids. Germline V lookup: CDR1 KGHSH, CDR2 LQKENI. CDR3 loop: CASSHRSVNIEQFF. The CDR3 bases are TGTGCCAGCTCCCACCGGTCCGTAAATATTGAGCAGTTCTTC.

Note on this clonotype: A much larger clone lies a single base off, so this may be a read error. Since no conserved phenylalanine or tryptophan closes the CDR3, a read error is the likely cause. The gene calls are TRBV20-1 and TRBJ2-1; D may be TRBD1 (6 bases). The CDR3 is 16 amino acids. V dropped 2 bases and J dropped 0 bases, with 14 bases sitting between them. The germline gives CDR1 DFQATT, CDR2 SNEGSKA (reference sequence). The CDR3 spells CSARNTGSFSYNEQFL. CDR3 nucleotides: TGCAGTGCTAGAAATACAGGGTCATTCTCCTACAATGAGCAGTTCCTC.